This T cell receptor beta chain appears in the sequencing data of a study of shared clonotypes between healthy human individuals. General observations from the study: The low donor count limited represented genetic and exposure-history diversity. Clonotypes that were shared across several donors made up about 5.1% of naive CD4 clonotypes.

The V end lost 5 bases, the J end lost 4 bases, and 15 bases lay between the germline ends. Germline CDR1 and CDR2: SEHNR and FQNEAQ (reference sequence). This CDR3 has 15 residues. Notes on this clone: The target antigen is unknown.

Original data processing: ImmunoSEQ supplied junction-only sequences lacking quality scores, so filtering was different. Repertoires were generated with immunoSEQ multiplex PCR, while TCRdb's copy carries only in-frame clones and drops some. V and J calls and clone size are given by that table; D and trimming were obtained from the DNA. The sample records hundreds of thousands of clones, 95% to 98% being singletons. Naive CD8 cells comprised CD45RO-negative, CCR7-positively selected cells, excluding terminally differentiated effector memory CD45RA+ cells. Healthy adults negative for HIV, lacking recent acute infections or vaccinations, served as donors.

V is TRBV7-9 and J is TRBJ2-1; D is perhaps TRBD2 (5 bases). This receptor was obtained from a young man in good health. The sample consisted of naive CD8+ T cells sorted from blood. For the CDR3, the DNA is TGTGCCAGCAGCGAGAGCTTGGCGGGTTACAATGAGCAGTTCTTC. Translating gives CASSESLAGYNEQFF.